This T cell receptor beta chain was sequenced in a study of vaccination and CD4 T cells after COVID-19. Study-wide background: Investigators drew the post-COVID samples a median roughly 96 days after diagnosis, with a range of 35 to 161. Notes on the study in general: Early timepoints after natural infection were not analyzed in these convalescent patients.

Treatment indicated: roughly ten-day PBMC culture with coronavirus spike peptide pools or control peptides (ViraFEST assay). As concerns this clonotype: Antigen specificity is unknown.

V was cut by 1 base and J by 5 bases, with 12 bases left in between. Germline V gene sequence: CDR1 SGHTA, CDR2 FQGNSA. The CDR3 has 14 residues. Once obtained from cultured CD4+ T cells, the DNA was sequenced using the Oncomine TCR Beta short-read assay. MiXCR was run by TCRdb on the PCR reads, yielding one entry per CDR3 protein. The sample yields 20,000 to 25,000 distinct CDR3 sequences, 38% seen once. The sample in question was CD4+ T cells from blood, cultured in vitro, obtained before SARS-CoV-2 vaccination. This sequence joins TRBV7-2 and TRBJ2-7; tentatively, D is TRBD2 (6 bases). The source of this sequence is a human donor who received a COVID-19 vaccine. CDR3 residues: CASSLVSGGHEQYF. The CDR3 nucleotides are TGTGCCAGCAGCTTAGTTTCCGGGGGTCACGAGCAGTACTTC.